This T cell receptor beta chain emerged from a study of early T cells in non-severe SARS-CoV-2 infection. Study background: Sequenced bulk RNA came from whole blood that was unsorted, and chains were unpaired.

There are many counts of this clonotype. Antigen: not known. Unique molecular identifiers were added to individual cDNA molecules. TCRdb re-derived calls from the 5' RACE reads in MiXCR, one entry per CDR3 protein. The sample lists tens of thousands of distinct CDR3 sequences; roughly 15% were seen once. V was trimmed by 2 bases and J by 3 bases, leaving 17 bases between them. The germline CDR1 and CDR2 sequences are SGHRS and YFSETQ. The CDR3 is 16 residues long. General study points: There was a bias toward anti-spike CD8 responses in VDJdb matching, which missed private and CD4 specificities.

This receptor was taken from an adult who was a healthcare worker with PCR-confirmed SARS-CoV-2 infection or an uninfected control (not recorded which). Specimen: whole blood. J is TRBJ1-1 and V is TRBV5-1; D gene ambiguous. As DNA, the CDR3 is TGCGCCAGCAGCTTAAGATCAATCGGTCGGGACACTGAAGCTTTCTTT. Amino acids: CASSLRSIGRDTEAFF.